The sequence of this T cell receptor beta chain was determined in a study of shared clonotypes between healthy human individuals. Study-wide results and caveats: Apart from blood, nothing was sampled; tissue repertoires likely differ.

Generated by immunoSEQ multiplex PCR, the TCRdb table keeps only in-frame clones and is missing some. Among around 500,000 clones listed, approximately 78% were seen once. Germline CDR1 SQVTM, CDR2 ANQGSEA. The CDR3 contains 13 residues. The trim removed 7 bases at V and 6 bases at J, leaving 9 bases unmatched. As to this clone: Antigen specificity is unknown.

The TCR sequence derives from a woman aged 40-49 years in good health. Some clones in this sample may be carry-over from other donors' samples. The chain links TRBV29-1 to TRBJ1-5; TRBD1 agrees at 7 bases. Input material: PBMCs. CDR3 region: CSARQGDGQPQHF. DNA for the CDR3: TGCAGCGCCAGACAGGGAGATGGTCAGCCCCAGCATTTT.